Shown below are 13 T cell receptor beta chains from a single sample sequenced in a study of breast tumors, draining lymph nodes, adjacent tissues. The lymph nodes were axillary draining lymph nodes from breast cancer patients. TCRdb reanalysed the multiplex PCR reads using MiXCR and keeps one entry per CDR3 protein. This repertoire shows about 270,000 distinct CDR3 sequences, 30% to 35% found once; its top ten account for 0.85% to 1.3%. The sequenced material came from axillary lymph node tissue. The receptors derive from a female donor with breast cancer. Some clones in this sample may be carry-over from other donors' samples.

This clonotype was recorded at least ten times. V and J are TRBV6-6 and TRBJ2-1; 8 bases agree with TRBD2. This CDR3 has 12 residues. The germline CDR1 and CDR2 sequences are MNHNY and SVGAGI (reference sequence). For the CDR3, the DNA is TGTGCAACCGGGACTAGTTACAATGAGCAGTTCTTC. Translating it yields CATGTSYNEQFF.

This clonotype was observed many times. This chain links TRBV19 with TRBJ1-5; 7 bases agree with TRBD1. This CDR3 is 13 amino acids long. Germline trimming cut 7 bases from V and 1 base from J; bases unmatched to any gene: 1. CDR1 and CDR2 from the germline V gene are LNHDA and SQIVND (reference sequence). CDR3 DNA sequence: TGTGCCAGTAAGGACAGGAGCAATCAGCCCCAGCATTTT. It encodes CASKDRSNQPQHF.

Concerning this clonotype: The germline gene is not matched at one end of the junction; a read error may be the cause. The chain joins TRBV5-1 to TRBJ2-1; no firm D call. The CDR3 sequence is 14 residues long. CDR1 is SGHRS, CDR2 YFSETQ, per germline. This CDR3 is CASSLVSPYNEQFF. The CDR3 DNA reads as TGCGCCAGCAGCTTGGTCAGCCCCTACAACGAGCAGTTCTTC.

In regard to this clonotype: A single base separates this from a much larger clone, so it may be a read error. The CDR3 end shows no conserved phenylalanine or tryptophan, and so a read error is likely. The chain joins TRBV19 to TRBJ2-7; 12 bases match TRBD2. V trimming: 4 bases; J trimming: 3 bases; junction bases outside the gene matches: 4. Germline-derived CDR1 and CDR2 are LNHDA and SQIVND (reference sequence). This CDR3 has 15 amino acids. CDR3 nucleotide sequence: TGTGCCAGTAGTAAAACTAGCGGGAGGCACTACGAGCAGTACTCC. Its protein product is CASSKTSGRHYEQYS.

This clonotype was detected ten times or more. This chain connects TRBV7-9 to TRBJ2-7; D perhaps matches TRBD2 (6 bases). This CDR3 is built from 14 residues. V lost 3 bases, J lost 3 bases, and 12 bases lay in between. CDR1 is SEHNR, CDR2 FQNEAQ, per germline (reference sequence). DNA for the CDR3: TGTGCCAGCAGCTTGGGCGGGACTCTCTACGAGCAGTACTTC. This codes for CASSLGGTLYEQYF.

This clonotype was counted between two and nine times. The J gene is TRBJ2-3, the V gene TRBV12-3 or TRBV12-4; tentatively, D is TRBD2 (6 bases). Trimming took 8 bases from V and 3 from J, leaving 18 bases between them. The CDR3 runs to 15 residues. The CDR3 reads CASRLGGSPTDTQYF. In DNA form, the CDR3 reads TGTGCCAGCCGCCTGGGAGGCTCCCCGACAGATACGCAGTATTTT.

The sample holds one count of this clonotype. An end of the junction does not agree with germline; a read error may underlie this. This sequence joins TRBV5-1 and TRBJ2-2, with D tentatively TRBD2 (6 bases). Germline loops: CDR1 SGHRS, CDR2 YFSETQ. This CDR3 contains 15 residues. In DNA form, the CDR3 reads TGCGCCAGCAGCTTTGGCGGGGCCTACACCGGGGAGCTGTCTTGG. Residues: CASSFGGAYTGELSW.

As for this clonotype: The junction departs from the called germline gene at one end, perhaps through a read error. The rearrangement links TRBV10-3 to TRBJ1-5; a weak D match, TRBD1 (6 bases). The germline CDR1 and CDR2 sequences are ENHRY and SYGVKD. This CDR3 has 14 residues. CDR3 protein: CASSLNRERQPQHF. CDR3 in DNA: TGTGCCAGCAGTTTAAACAGGGAAAGGCAGCCCCAGCATTTT.

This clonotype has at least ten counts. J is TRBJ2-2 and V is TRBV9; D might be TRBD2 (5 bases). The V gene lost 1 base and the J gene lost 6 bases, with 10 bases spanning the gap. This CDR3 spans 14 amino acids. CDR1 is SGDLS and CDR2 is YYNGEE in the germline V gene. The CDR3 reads CASSVTSAAGELFF. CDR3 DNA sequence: TGTGCCAGCAGCGTAACGTCAGCGGCCGGGGAGCTGTTTTTT.

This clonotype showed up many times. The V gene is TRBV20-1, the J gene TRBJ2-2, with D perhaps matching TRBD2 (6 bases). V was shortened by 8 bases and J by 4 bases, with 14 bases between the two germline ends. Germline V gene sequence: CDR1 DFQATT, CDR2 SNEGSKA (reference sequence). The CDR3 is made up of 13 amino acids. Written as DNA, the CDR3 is TGCAGTACCACGGACTACGCCACCGGGGAGCTGTTTTTT. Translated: CSTTDYATGELFF.

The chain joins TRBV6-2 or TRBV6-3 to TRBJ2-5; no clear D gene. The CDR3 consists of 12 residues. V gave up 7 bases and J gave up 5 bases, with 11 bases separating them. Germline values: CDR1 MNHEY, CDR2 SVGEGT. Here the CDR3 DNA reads TGTGCCAGCAATAGAGGTGTTGAGACCCAGTACTTC. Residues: CASNRGVETQYF.

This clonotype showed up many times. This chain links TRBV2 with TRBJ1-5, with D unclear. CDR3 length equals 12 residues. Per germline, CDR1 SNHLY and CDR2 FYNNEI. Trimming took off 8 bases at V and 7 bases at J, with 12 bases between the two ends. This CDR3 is CASSTGRQPQHF. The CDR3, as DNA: TGTGCCAGCTCAACGGGGAGGCAGCCCCAGCATTTT.

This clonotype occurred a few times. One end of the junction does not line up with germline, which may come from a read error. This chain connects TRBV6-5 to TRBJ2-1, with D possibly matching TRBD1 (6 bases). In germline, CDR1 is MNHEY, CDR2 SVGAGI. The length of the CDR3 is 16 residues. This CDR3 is CASSHSKGDSYNEQFF. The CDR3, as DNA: TGTGCCAGCAGTCACTCGAAGGGGGACTCCTACAATGAGCAGTTCTTC.